This T cell receptor beta chain was sequenced for a study of brain metastases from non-small cell lung cancer. Findings and limits, study-wide: Brain metastases shared most TCR repertoire with primaries, with sparse T cells. T-cell clones appeared expanded in approximately 58% of brain metastases relative to matched primary tumors. Brain metastases had lower T-cell infiltration than primary tumors.

Trimming stripped 0 bases from V and 12 bases from J, with 12 bases between. The length of the CDR3 is 13 residues. From germline, CDR1 is LGHNA and CDR2 YSLEER. This table comes from immunoSEQ multiplex PCR, and its TCRdb copy is limited to in-frame clones, with some not included. This table holds fewer than 4,500 clones, around 89% found once. Turning to this clone: Its specificity is not known.

The clonotype was recovered from a donor aged 40 or over with non-small cell lung cancer. The chain is built from TRBV4-3 and TRBJ2-1; D not resolved. The sample was primary lung tumor tissue. The CDR3 region is CASSQERTTGQFF. CDR3 nucleotide sequence: TGCGCCAGCAGCCAAGAAAGAACGACGGGGCAGTTCTTC.